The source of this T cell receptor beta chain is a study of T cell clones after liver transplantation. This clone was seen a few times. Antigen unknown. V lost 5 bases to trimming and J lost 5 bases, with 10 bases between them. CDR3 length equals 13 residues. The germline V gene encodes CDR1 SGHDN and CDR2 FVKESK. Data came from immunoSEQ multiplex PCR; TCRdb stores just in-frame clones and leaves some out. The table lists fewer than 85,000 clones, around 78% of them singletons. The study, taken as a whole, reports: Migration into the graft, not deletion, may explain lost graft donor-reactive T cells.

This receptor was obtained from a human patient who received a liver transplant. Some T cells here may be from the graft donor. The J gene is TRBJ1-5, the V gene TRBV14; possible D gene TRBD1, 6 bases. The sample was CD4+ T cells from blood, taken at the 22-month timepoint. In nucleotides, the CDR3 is TGTGCCAGCAGCGGGGACAATTATCAGCCCCAGCATTTT. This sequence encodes CASSGDNYQPQHF.